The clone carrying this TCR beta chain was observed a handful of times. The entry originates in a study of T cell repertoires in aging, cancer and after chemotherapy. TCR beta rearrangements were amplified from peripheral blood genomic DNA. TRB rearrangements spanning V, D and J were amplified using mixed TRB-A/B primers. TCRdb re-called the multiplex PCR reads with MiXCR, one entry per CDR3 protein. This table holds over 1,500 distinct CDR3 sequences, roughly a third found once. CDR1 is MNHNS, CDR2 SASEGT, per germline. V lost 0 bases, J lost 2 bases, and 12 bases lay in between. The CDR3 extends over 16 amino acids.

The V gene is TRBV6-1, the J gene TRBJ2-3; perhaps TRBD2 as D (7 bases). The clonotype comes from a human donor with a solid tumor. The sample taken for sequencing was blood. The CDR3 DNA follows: TGTGCCAGCAGTGAAGCTGGACGGGGGGCCACAGATACGCAGTATTTT. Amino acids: CASSEAGRGATDTQYF.